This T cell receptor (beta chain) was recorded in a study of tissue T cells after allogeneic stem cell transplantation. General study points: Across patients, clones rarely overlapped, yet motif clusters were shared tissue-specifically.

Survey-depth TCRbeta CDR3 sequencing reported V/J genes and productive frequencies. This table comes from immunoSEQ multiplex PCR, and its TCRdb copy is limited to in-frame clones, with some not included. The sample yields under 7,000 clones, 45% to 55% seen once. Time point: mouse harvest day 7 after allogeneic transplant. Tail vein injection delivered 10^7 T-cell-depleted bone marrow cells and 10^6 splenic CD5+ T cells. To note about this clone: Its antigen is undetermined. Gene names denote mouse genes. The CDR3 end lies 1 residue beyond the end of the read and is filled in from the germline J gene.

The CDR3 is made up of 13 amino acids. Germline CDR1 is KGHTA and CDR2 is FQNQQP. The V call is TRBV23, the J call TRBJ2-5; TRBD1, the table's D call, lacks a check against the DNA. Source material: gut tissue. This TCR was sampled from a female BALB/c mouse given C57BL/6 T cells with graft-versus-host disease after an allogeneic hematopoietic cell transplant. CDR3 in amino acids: CSSSLGQQDTQYF. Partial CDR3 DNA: TGCTCCAGCAGTCTCGGACAACAAGACACCCAGTAC.